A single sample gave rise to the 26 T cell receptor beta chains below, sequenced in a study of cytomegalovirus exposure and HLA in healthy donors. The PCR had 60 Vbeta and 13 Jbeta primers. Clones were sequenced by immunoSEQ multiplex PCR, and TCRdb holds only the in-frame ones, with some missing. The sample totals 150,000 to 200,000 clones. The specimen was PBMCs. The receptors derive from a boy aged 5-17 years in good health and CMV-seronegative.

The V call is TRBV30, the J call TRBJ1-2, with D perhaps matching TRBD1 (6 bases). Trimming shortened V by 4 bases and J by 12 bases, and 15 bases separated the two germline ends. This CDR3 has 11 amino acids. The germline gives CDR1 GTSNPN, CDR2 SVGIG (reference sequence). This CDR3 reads CAWIQGGSNTF. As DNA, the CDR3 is TGTGCCTGGATCCAAGGGGGTAGCAACACCTTC.

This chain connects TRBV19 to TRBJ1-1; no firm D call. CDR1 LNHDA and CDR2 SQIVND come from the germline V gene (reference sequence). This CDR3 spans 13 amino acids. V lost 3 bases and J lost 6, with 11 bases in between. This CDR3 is CASSMTTWAEAFF. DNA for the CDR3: TGTGCCAGTAGTATGACAACCTGGGCTGAAGCTTTCTTT.

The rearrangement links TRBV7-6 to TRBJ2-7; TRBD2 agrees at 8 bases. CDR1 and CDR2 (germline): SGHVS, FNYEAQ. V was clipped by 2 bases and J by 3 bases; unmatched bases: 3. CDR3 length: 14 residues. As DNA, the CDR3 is TGTGCCAGCAGCTTACGCGGGGGGAGCTACGAGCAGTACTTC. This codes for CASSLRGGSYEQYF.

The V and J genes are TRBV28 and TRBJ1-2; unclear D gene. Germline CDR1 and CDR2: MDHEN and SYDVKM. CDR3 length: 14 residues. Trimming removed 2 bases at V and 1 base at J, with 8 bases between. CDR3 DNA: TGTGCCAGCAGTTTAGAGAGGGATAACTATGGCTACACCTTC. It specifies CASSLERDNYGYTF.

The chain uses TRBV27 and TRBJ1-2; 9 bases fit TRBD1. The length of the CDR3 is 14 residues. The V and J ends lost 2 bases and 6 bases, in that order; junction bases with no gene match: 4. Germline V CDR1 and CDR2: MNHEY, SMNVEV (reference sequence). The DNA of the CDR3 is TGTGCCAGCAGTTTACCGACAGGGGGAAATGGCTACACCTTC. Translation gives CASSLPTGGNGYTF.

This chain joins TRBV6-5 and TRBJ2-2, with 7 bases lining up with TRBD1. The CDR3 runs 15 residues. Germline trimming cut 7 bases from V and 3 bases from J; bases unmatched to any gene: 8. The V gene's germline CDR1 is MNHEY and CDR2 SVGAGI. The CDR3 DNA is TGTGCCAGCAACCCCAGGGGGTTCGACACCGGGGAGCTGTTTTTT. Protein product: CASNPRGFDTGELFF.

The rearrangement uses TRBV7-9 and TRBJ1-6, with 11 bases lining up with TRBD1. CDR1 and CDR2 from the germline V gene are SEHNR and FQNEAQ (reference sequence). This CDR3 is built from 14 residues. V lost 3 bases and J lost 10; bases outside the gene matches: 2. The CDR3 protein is CASSLGTGGSPLHF. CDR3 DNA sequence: TGTGCCAGCAGCTTGGGGACAGGGGGGTCACCCCTCCACTTT.

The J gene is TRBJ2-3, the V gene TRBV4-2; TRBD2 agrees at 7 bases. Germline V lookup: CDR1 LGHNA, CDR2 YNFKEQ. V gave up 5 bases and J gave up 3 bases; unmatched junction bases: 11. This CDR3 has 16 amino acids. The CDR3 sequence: CASSDRVQGGTDTQYF. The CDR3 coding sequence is TGTGCCAGCAGCGACCGTGTTCAGGGAGGGACAGATACGCAGTATTTT.

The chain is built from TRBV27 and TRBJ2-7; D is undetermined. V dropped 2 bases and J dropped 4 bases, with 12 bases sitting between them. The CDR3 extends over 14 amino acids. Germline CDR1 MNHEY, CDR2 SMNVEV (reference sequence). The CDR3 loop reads CASSLARSGYEQYF. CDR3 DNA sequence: TGTGCCAGCAGTTTAGCCCGGAGTGGGTACGAGCAGTACTTC.

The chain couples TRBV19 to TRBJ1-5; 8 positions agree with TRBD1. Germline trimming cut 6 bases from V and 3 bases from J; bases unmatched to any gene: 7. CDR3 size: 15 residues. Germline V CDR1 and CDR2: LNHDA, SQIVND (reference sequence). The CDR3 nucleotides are TGTGCCAGTAGCCGAAGGACAGGGTCCAATCAGCCCCAGCATTTT. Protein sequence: CASSRRTGSNQPQHF. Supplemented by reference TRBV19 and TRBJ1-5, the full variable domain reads DGGITQSPKYLFRKEGQNVTLSCEQNLNHDAMYWYRQDPGQGLRLIYYSQIVNDFQKGDIAEGYSVSREKKESFPLTVTSAQKNPTAFYLCASSRRTGSNQPQHFGDGTRLSIL.

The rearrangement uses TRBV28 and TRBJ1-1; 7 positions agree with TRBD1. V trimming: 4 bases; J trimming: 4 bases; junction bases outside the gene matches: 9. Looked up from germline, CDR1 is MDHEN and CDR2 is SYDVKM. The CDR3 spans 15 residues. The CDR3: CASSSVTGYFTEAFF. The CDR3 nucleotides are TGTGCCAGCAGTTCGGTGACAGGGTACTTCACTGAAGCTTTCTTT.

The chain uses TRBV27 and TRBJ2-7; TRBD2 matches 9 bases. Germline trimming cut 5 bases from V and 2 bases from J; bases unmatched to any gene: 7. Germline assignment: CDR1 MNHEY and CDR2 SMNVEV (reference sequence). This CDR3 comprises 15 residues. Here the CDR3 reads CASSMTSGAAYEQYF. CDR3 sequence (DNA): TGTGCCAGCAGTATGACTAGCGGTGCAGCCTACGAGCAGTACTTC.

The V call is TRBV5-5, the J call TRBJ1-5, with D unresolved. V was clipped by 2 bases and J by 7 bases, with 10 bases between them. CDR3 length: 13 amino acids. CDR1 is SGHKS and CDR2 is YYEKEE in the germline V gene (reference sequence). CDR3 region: CASSFGERQPQHF. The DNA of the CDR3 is TGTGCCAGCAGCTTTGGGGAGAGGCAGCCCCAGCATTTT.

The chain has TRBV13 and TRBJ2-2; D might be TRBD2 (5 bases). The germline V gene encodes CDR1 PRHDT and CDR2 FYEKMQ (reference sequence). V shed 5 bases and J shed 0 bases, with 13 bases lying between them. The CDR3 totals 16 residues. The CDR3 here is CASSPPGIPNTGELFF. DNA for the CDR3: TGTGCCAGCAGCCCACCGGGGATCCCGAACACCGGGGAGCTGTTTTTT.

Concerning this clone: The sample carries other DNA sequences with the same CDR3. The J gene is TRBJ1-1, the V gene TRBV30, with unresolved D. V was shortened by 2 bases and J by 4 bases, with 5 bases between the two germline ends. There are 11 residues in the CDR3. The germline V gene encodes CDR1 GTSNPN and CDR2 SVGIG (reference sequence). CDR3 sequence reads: CAWSSGTEAFF. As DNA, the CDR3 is TGTGCCTGGAGTTCGGGCACTGAAGCTTTCTTT.

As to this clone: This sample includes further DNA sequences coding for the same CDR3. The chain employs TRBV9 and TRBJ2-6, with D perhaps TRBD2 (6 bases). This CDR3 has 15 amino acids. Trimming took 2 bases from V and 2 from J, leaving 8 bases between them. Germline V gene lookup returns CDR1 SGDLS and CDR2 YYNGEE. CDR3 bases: TGTGCCAGCAGCGTGGGGGGTACTGGGGCCAACGTCCTGACTTTC. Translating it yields CASSVGGTGANVLTF.

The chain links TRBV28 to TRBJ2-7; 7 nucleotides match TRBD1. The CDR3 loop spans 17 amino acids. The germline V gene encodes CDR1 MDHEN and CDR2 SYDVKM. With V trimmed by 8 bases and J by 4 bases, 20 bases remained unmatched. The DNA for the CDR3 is TGTGCCAGCCAAGCCGGATATAGGGGACAGAGGGAGTACGAGCAGTACTTC. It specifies CASQAGYRGQREYEQYF.

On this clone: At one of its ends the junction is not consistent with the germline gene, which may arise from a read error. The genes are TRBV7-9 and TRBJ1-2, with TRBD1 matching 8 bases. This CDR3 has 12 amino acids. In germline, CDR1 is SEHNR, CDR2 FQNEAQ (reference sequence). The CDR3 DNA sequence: TGCCTAGAGGGACAGGATAACTATGGCTACACCTTC. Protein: CLEGQDNYGYTF. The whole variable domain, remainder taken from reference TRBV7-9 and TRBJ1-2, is DTGVSQNPRHKITKRGQNVTFRCDPISEHNRLYWYRQTLGQGPEFLTYFQNEAQLEKSRLLSDRFSAERPKGSFSTLEIQRTEQGDSAMYLCLEGQDNYGYTFGSGTRLTVV.

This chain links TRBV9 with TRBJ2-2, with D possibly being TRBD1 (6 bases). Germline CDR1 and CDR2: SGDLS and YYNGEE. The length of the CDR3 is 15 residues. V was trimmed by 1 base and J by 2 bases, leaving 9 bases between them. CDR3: CASSVLGGNTGELFF. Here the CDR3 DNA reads TGTGCCAGCAGCGTATTAGGGGGTAACACCGGGGAGCTGTTTTTT.

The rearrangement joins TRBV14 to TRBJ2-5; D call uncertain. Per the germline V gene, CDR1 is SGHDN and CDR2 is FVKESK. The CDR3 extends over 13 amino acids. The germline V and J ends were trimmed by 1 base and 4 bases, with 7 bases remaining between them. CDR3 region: CASSQVLPETQYF. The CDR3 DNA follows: TGTGCCAGCAGCCAAGTCCTCCCAGAGACCCAGTACTTC. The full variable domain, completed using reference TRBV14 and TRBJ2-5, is EAGVTQFPSHSVIEKGQTVTLRCDPISGHDNLYWYRRVMGKEIKFLLHFVKESKQDESGMPNNRFLAERTGGTYSTLKVQPAELEDSGVYFCASSQVLPETQYFGPGTRLLVL.

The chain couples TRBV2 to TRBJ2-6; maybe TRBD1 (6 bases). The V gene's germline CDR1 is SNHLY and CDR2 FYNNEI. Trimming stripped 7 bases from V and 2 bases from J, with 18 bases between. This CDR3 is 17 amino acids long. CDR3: CASNDPTGLTGANVLTF. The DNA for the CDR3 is TGTGCCAGCAATGATCCCACAGGGCTCACTGGGGCCAACGTCCTGACTTTC.

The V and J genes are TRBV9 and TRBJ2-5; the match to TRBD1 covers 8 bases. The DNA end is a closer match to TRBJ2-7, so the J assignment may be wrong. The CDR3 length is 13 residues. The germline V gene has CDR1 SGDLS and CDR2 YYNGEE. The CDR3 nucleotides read TGTGCCAGCAGCGCAGACAGGGGAGGCGAGCAGTACTTC. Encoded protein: CASSADRGGEQYF.

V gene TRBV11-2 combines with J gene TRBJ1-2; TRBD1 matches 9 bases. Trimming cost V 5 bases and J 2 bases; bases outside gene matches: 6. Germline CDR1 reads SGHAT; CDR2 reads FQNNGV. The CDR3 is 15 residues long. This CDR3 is CASSTGTGLNYGYTF. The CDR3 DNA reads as TGTGCCAGCAGCACCGGGACAGGGCTAAACTATGGCTACACCTTC.

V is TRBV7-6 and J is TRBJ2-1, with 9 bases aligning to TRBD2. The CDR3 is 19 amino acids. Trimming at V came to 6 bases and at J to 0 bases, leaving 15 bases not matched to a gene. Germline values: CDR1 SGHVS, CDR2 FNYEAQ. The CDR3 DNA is TGTGCCAGCAGGCCCCCTTTCGCTAGCGGGGTGAGCTCCTACAATGAGCAGTTCTTC. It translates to CASRPPFASGVSSYNEQFF.

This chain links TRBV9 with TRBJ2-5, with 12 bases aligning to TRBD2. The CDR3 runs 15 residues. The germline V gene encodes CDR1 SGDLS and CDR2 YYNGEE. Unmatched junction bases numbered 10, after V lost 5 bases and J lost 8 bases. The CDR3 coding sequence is TGTGCCAGCAGTCCCGGTCTAGCGGGGGGGGCAACCCAGTACTTC. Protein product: CASSPGLAGGATQYF.

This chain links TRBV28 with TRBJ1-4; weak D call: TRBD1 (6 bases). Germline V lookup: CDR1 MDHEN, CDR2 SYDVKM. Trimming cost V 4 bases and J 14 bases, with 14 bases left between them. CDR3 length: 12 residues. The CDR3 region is CASSSKQGRLFF. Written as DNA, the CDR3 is TGTGCCAGCAGTTCCAAACAGGGAAGGCTGTTTTTT.